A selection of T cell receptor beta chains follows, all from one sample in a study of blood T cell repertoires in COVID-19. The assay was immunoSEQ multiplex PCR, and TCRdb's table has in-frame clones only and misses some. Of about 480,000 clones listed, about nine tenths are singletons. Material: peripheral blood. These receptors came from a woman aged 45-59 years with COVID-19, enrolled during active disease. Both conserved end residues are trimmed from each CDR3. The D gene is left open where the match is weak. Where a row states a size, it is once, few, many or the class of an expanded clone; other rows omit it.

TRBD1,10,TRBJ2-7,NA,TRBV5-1,ASSSQGNEQY
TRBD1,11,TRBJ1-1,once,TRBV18,ASSPTTGMDAF
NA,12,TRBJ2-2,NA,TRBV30,AWARTMNTGELF
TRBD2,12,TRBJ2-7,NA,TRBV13,ASSLASGGFEQY
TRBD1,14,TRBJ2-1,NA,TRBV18,ASSPRLIGTGNEQF
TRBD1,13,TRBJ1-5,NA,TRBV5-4,ASSLDRGQDQPQH
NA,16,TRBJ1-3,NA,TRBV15,ATSRDLTGSGSGNTIY
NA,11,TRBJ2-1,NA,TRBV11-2,ASSFGLGNEQF
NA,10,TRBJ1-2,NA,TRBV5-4,ASSTQSYGYT
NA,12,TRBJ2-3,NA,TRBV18,ASSPTRATDTQY
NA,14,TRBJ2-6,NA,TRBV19,ASRQINPSGANVLT
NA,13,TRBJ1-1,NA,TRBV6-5,ASSYSWPEETEAF
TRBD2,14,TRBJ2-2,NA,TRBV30,AWRGWSGDNTGELF